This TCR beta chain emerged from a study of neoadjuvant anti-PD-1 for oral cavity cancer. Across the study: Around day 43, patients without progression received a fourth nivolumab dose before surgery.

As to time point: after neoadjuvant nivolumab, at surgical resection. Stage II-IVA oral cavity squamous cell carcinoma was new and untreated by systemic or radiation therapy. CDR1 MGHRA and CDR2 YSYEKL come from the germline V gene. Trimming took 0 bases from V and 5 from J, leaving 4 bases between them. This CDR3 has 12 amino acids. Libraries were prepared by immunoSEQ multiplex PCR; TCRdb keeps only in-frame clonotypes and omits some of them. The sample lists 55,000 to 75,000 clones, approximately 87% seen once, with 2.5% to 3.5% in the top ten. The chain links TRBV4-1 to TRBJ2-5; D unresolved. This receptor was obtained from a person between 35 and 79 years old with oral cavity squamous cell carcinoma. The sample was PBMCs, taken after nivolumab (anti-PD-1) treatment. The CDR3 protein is CASSQDLETQYF. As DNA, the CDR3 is TGCGCCAGCAGCCAAGATCTCGAGACCCAGTACTTC.